The sequence of this TCR beta chain was determined in a study of T cell responses to AZD1222 COVID-19 vaccine. With respect to this clone: Its antigen remains unidentified.

TCRdb keeps only in-frame clones here, not all; method: immunoSEQ multiplex PCR. The table includes roughly 160,000 clones, about 90% detected once. General study results and limits: Clonal diversity may have been underestimated, and the donors were mostly white British, with more females than males.

V shed 6 bases and J shed 6 bases, with 24 bases lying between them. CDR1 and CDR2 (germline): SNHLY, FYNNEI. The CDR3 runs to 17 residues. The chain couples TRBV2 to TRBJ1-5; the D gene is possibly TRBD1 (5 bases). This TCR was recovered from an adult in good health. The sequencing used peripheral blood, collected on day 0 of MenACWY control vaccination. CDR3 amino acids: CASRPGGTATPAQPQHF. The CDR3 bases are TGTGCCAGCAGACCGGGGGGTACCGCCACCCCCGCTCAGCCCCAGCATTTT.